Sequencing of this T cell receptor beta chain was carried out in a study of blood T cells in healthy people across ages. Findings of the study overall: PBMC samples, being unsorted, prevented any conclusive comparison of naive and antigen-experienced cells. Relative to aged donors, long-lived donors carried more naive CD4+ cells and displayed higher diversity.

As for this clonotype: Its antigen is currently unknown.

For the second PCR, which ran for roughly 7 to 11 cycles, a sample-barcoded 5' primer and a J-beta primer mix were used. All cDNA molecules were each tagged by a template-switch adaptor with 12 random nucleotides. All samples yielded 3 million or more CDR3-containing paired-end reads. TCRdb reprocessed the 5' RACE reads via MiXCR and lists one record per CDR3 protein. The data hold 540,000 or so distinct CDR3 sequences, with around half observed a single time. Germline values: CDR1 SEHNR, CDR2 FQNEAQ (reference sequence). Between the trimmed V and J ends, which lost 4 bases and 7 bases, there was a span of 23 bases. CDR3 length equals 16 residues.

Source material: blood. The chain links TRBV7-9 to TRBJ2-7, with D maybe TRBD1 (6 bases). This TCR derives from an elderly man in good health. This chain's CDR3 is CASSSSWARGQSEQYF. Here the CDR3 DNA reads TGTGCCAGCAGCTCCTCGTGGGCCAGGGGTCAATCTGAGCAGTACTTC. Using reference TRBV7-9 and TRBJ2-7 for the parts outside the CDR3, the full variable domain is DTGVSQNPRHKITKRGQNVTFRCDPISEHNRLYWYRQTLGQGPEFLTYFQNEAQLEKSRLLSDRFSAERPKGSFSTLEIQRTEQGDSAMYLCASSSSWARGQSEQYFGPGTRLTVT.